This T cell receptor beta chain was profiled in a study of blood T cell repertoires in COVID-19. Sequencing used immunoSEQ multiplex PCR; TCRdb keeps in-frame clones, though not all of them. The sample lists 65,000 to 80,000 clones, roughly 90% occurring once. The CDR3 is 18 residues long. Germline trimming cut 3 bases from V and 5 bases from J; bases unmatched to any gene: 17. Per the germline V gene, CDR1 is SGHRS and CDR2 is YFSETQ. The material sequenced was peripheral blood. This chain links TRBV5-1 with TRBJ2-5; 9 nucleotides align to TRBD2. This clonotype originated in a man aged 45-60 years with active COVID-19. The CDR3 loop is CASSWNPGLALSEETQYF. DNA for the CDR3: TGCGCCAGCAGCTGGAATCCGGGACTAGCCCTCTCGGAGGAGACCCAGTACTTC. Full variable domain (rest looked up from reference TRBV5-1 and TRBJ2-5): KAGVTQTPRYLIKTRGQQVTLSCSPISGHRSVSWYQQTPGQGLQFLFEYFSETQRNKGNFPGRFSGRQFSNSRSEMNVSTLELGDSALYLCASSWNPGLALSEETQYFGPGTRLLVL.